The 11 T cell receptor beta chains below come from one sample, sequenced in a study of regulatory T cells. What these receptors recognize is not known. The study, taken as a whole, reports: Hydrophobic residues at CDR3 positions 6 and 7 were enriched in conventional CD4+ T cells of CD3G-deficient patients.

The PCR used 52 TRBV and 13 TRBJ primers. Libraries were prepared by immunoSEQ multiplex PCR; TCRdb keeps only in-frame clonotypes and omits some of them. The profile shows about 17,000 clones, about 79% of them singletons. Input material: conventional CD4+ T cells sorted from blood. The origin of the receptors is a person in their thirties with CD3G deficiency.

This clone was picked up a small number of times. V gene TRBV6-6 combines with J gene TRBJ2-7; possible D gene TRBD1, 6 bases. Deletions cut 5 bases from V and 4 bases from J, with 9 bases between. CDR1 is MNHNY and CDR2 is SVGAGI in the germline V gene (reference sequence). The CDR3 extends over 12 amino acids. CDR3 in amino acids: CASSPQGYEQYF. Here the CDR3 DNA reads TGTGCCAGCAGTCCTCAGGGGTACGAGCAGTACTTC.

The rearrangement joins TRBV6-1 to TRBJ2-7; TRBD2 might be the D (6 bases). Germline values: CDR1 MNHNS, CDR2 SASEGT. V was clipped by 6 bases and J by 3 bases, with 15 bases between them. The CDR3 spans 14 residues. The CDR3: CASRAVGGGYEQYF. CDR3 sequence (DNA): TGTGCCAGCAGGGCAGTGGGGGGTGGCTACGAGCAGTACTTC.

The chain recombines TRBV6-1 with TRBJ1-6; the D is unclear. In germline, CDR1 is MNHNS, CDR2 SASEGT. The V end lost 5 bases, the J end lost 5 bases, and 10 bases lay between the germline ends. The CDR3 is made up of 14 amino acids. The CDR3 sequence: CASSLARHNSPLHF. The CDR3 DNA reads as TGTGCCAGCAGTTTGGCGCGTCATAATTCACCCCTCCACTTT.

This rearrangement joins TRBV5-1 to TRBJ2-6; possibly TRBD2 for D (5 bases). Looked up from germline, CDR1 is SGHRS and CDR2 is YFSETQ. The CDR3 has 16 amino acids. Trimming pared 0 bases from V and 4 bases from J, leaving 11 bases between. The CDR3: CASSLAFGNGANVLTF. The CDR3 coding sequence is TGCGCCAGCAGCTTGGCCTTCGGGAACGGGGCCAACGTCCTGACTTTC.

V and J are TRBV29-1 and TRBJ2-1; the match to TRBD2 covers 12 bases. The length of the CDR3 is 15 residues. Germline loops: CDR1 SQVTM, CDR2 ANQGSEA. V lost 6 bases, J lost 9 bases, and 12 bases stayed unmatched. CDR3 region: CSVILAGGATGEQFF. The CDR3, as DNA: TGCAGCGTGATACTAGCGGGAGGCGCTACGGGTGAGCAGTTCTTC.

This chain uses TRBV19 with TRBJ1-1; D is perhaps TRBD1 (5 bases). V was shortened by 8 bases and J by 6 bases, with 16 bases between the two germline ends. This CDR3 is 13 amino acids long. In germline, CDR1 is LNHDA, CDR2 SQIVND (reference sequence). In DNA form, the CDR3 reads TGTGCCAGTCGATCCAGGGTTGGCGCTGAAGCTTTCTTT. Translation: CASRSRVGAEAFF.

V usage is TRBV28 and J usage is TRBJ2-6; 7 nucleotides agree with TRBD2. In germline, CDR1 is MDHEN, CDR2 SYDVKM. This CDR3 is 15 amino acids long. The V gene end was trimmed by 6 bases and the J gene end by 2 bases; junction bases not matched to a gene: 4. The DNA for the CDR3 is TGTGCCAGCAGATGGGGGGGGACTGGGGCCAACGTCCTGACTTTC. Amino acids: CASRWGGTGANVLTF.

The rearrangement links TRBV6-1 to TRBJ2-5, with TRBD2 identical over 10 bases. The J call is uncertain, as TRBJ2-7 better fits the DNA end. Per germline, CDR1 MNHNS and CDR2 SASEGT. The CDR3 totals 14 residues. DNA of the CDR3: TGTGCCAGCAGTCTGCTAGCGGGAGTCTACGAGCAGTACTTC. Its translation: CASSLLAGVYEQYF.

The chain couples TRBV6-5 to TRBJ1-1, with D tentatively TRBD1 (5 bases). The length of the CDR3 is 16 residues. Germline V gene lookup returns CDR1 MNHEY and CDR2 SVGAGI. V was pared by 2 bases and J by 1 base, with 14 bases between. The CDR3 reads CASSYGTGRGNTEAFF. The CDR3 DNA reads as TGTGCCAGCAGTTACGGTACAGGCAGAGGGAACACTGAAGCTTTCTTT.

The chain employs TRBV7-8 and TRBJ2-5; D is perhaps TRBD1 (5 bases). This CDR3 has 13 residues. The V end lost 5 bases, the J end lost 2 bases, and 9 bases lay between the germline ends. The germline V gene has CDR1 SGHVS and CDR2 FQNEAQ. The CDR3 spells CASSADIQETQYF. DNA of the CDR3: TGTGCCAGCAGCGCGGACATACAAGAGACCCAGTACTTC.

V gene TRBV5-1 combines with J gene TRBJ2-7; tentatively, D is TRBD2 (6 bases). In germline, CDR1 is SGHRS, CDR2 YFSETQ. V gave up 4 bases and J gave up 6 bases, with 14 bases separating them. This CDR3 has 13 amino acids. The CDR3 bases are TGCGCCAGCAGCCTGGGACTCGGCGGCGAGCAGTACTTC. This encodes CASSLGLGGEQYF.